This entry features one T cell receptor beta chain sequence. The target antigen is unknown. This sample is part of a study of T cell responses to AZD1222 COVID-19 vaccine. Study-level findings and limits: Two AZD1222 administrations were followed by greater Spike-specific TCR breadth and depth.

There are 13 residues in the CDR3. Germline lookup yields CDR1 LGHNA and CDR2 YSLEER. Trimming took off 0 bases at V and 6 bases at J, with 7 bases between the two ends. The repertoire was sequenced with immunoSEQ multiplex PCR; TCRdb's copy has only in-frame clones and lacks some. This table has under 150,000 clones, about nine tenths appearing once. The chain employs TRBV4-3 and TRBJ2-3; D ambiguous. The sequence derives from an adult in good health. The sequenced sample was peripheral blood, obtained on day 0 of AZD1222 vaccination. The CDR3 spells CASSQDHGDTQYF. CDR3 in DNA: TGCGCCAGCAGCCAAGATCACGGGGATACGCAGTATTTT.